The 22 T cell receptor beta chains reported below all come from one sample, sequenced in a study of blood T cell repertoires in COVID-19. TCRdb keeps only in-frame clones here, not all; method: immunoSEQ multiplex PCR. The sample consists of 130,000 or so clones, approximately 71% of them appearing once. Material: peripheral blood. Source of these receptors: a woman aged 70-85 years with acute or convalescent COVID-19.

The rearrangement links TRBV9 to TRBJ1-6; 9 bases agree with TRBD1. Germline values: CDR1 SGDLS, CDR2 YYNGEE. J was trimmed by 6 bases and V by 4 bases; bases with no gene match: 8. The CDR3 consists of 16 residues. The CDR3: CASSSHGTGSNSPLHF. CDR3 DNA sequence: TGTGCCAGCAGCTCCCACGGGACAGGGAGTAATTCACCCCTCCACTTT. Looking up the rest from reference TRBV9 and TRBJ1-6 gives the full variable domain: DSGVTQTPKHLITATGQRVTLRCSPRSGDLSVYWYQQSLDQGLQFLIQYYNGEERAKGNILERFSAQQFPDLHSELNLSSLELGDSALYFCASSSHGTGSNSPLHFGNGTRLTVT.

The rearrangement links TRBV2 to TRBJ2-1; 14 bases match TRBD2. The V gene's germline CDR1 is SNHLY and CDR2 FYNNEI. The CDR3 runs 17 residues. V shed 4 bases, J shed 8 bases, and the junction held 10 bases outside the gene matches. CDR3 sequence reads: CASSVLQTSGRGYEQFF. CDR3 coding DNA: TGTGCCAGCAGTGTTCTCCAGACTAGCGGGAGGGGGTATGAGCAGTTCTTC.

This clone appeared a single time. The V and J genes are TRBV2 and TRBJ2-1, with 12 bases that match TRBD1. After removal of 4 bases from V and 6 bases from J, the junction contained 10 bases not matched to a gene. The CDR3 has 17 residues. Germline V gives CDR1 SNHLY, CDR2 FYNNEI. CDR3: CASSGSWDRGRPNEQFF. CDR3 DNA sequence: TGTGCCAGCAGTGGCAGCTGGGACAGGGGGCGTCCCAATGAGCAGTTCTTC.

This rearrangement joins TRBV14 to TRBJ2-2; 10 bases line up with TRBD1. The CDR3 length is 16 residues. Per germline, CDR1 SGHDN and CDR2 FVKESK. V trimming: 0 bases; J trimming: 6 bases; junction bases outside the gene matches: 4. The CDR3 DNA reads TGTGCCAGCAGCCAAGAGGGACAGGGGACGCCCGGGGAGCTGTTTTTT. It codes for CASSQEGQGTPGELFF.

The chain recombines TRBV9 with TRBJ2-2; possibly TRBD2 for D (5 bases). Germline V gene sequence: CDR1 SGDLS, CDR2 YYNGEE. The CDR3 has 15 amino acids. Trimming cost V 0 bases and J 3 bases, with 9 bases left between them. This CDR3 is CASSVALGDTGELFF. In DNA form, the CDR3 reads TGTGCCAGCAGCGTAGCTCTCGGGGACACCGGGGAGCTGTTTTTT.

CDR3 loop: CASSFTGTGSNEQYF. The DNA of the CDR3 is TGTGCCAGCAGTTTTACCGGGACAGGGTCCAACGAGCAGTACTTC. V gene TRBV9 combines with J gene TRBJ2-7; 9 nucleotides line up with TRBD1. Losses at the gene ends were 5 bases for V and 5 bases for J; bases not matched to a gene: 11. The germline gives CDR1 SGDLS, CDR2 YYNGEE. The CDR3 covers 15 residues.

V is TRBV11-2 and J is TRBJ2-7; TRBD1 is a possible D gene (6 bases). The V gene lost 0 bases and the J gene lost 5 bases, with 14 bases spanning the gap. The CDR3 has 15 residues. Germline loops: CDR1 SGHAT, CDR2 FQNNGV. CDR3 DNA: TGTGCCAGCAGCTTAGAAGGGCAGGGGTGGAACGAGCAGTACTTC. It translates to CASSLEGQGWNEQYF.

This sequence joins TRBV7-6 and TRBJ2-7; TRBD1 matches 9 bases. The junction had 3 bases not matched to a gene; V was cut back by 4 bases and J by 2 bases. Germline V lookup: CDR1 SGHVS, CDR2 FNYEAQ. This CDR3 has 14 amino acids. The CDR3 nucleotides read TGTGCCAGCAGCTCCGGGACAGGGACCTACGAGCAGTACTTC. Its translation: CASSSGTGTYEQYF.

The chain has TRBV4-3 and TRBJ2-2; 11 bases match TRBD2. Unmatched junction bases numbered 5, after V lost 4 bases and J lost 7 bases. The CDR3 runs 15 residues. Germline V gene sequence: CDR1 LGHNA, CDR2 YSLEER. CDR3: CASSPTSGGYGELFF. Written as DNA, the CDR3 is TGCGCCAGCAGCCCTACTAGCGGGGGCTACGGGGAGCTGTTTTTT.

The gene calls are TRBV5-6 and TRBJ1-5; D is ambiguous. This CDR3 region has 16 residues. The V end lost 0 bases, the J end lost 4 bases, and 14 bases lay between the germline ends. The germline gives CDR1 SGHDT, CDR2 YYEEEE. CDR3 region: CASSLDSARRNQPQHF. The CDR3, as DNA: TGTGCCAGCAGCTTGGACAGTGCAAGAAGGAATCAGCCCCAGCATTTT.

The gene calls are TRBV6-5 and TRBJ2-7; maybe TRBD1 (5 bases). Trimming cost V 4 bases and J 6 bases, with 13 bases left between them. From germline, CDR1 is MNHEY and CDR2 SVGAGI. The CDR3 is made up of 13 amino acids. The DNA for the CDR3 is TGTGCCAGCAGTTGGAGCAGGGATAGCGAGCAGTACTTC. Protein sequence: CASSWSRDSEQYF.

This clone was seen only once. Here the CDR3 DNA reads TGCGCCAGCACCCCTAGCGGGTTCTACAATGAGCAGTTCTTC. Translating gives CASTPSGFYNEQFF. The rearrangement uses TRBV10-2 and TRBJ2-1; 8 bases agree with TRBD2. Germline lookup yields CDR1 WSHSY and CDR2 SAAADI. With 7 bases clipped from V and 3 bases from J, the junction kept 5 bases outside the gene matches. The CDR3 has 14 amino acids.

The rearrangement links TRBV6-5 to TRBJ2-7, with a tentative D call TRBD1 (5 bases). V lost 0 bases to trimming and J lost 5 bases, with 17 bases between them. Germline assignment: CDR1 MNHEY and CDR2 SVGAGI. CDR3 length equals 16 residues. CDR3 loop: CASSYSGRGDFDEQYF. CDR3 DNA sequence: TGTGCCAGCAGTTACTCCGGTAGGGGCGACTTCGACGAGCAGTACTTC.

The CDR3 DNA reads TGTGCCAGCAGTGAACGGGGGAATACGCAGTATTTT. The encoded protein is CASSERGNTQYF. The chain joins TRBV2 to TRBJ2-3; maybe TRBD2 (6 bases). Trimming took off 2 bases at V and 7 bases at J, with 7 bases between the two ends. There are 12 residues in the CDR3. Germline lookup yields CDR1 SNHLY and CDR2 FYNNEI. Looking up the rest from reference TRBV2 and TRBJ2-3 gives the full variable domain: EPEVTQTPSHQVTQMGQEVILRCVPISNHLYFYWYRQILGQKVEFLVSFYNNEISEKSEIFDDQFSVERPDGSNFTLKIRSTKLEDSAMYFCASSERGNTQYFGPGTRLTVL.

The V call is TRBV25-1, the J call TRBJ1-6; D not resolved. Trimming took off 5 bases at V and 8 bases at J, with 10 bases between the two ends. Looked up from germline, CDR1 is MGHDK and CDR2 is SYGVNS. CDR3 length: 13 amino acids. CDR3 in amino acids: CASSRSGDSPLHF. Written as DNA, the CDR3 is TGTGCCAGCAGTCGCTCTGGAGATTCACCCCTCCACTTT. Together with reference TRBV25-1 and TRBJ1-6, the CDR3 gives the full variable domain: EADIYQTPRYLVIGTGKKITLECSQTMGHDKMYWYQQDPGMELHLIHYSYGVNSTEKGDLSSESTVSRIRTEHFPLTLESARPSHTSQYLCASSRSGDSPLHFGNGTRLTVT.

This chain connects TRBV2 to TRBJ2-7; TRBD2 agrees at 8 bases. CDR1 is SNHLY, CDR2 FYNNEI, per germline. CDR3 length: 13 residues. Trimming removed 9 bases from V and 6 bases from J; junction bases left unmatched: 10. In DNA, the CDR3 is TGTGCCAGAGGGGGACTAGGTGTGTCCGAGCAGTACTTC. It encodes CARGGLGVSEQYF.

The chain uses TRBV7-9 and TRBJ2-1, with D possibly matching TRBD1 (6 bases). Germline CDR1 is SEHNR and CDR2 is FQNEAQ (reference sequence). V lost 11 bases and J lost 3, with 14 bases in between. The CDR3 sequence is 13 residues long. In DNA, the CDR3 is TGTGCCTCACAGGGTTCCCGCTACAATGAGCAGTTCTTC. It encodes CASQGSRYNEQFF.

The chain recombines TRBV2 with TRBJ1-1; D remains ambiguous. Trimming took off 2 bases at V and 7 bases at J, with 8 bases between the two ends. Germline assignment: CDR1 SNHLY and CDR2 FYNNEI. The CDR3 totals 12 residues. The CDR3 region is CASSEREVEAFF. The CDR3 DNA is TGTGCCAGCAGTGAAAGGGAGGTTGAAGCTTTCTTT. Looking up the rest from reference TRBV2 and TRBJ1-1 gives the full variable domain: EPEVTQTPSHQVTQMGQEVILRCVPISNHLYFYWYRQILGQKVEFLVSFYNNEISEKSEIFDDQFSVERPDGSNFTLKIRSTKLEDSAMYFCASSEREVEAFFGQGTRLTVV.

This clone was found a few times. Here the CDR3 reads CASASGVVQETQYF. The CDR3 DNA sequence: TGTGCCAGCGCGAGCGGGGTGGTACAAGAGACCCAGTACTTC. This chain connects TRBV6-5 to TRBJ2-5; TRBD2 aligns across 7 bases. Per germline, CDR1 MNHEY and CDR2 SVGAGI. The junction had 8 bases not matched to a gene; V was cut back by 8 bases and J by 2 bases. The CDR3 spans 14 residues.

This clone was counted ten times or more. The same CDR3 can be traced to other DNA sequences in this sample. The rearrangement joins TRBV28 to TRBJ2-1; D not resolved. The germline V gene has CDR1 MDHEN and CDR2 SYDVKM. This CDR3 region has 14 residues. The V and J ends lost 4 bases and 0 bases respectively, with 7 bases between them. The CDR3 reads CASSSPGSYNEQFF. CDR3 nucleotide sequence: TGTGCCAGCAGTTCCCCCGGCTCCTACAATGAGCAGTTCTTC.

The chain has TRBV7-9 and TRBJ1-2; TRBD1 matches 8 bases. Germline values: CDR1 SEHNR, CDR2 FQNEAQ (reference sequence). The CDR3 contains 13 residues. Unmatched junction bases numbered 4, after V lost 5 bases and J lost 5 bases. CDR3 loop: CASSQQGGYGYTF. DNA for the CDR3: TGTGCCAGCAGCCAACAGGGGGGTTATGGCTACACCTTC.

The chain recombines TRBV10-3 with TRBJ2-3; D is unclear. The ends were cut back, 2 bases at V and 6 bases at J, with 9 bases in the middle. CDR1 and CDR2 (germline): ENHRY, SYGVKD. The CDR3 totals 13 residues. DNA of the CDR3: TGTGCCATCAGTGAGCCTCCGGTGGATACGCAGTATTTT. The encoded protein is CAISEPPVDTQYF.